One sample yielded the 27 T cell receptor beta chains listed below, sequenced in a study of blood T cell repertoires in COVID-19. Only in-frame clones appear in the TCRdb table, and some are missing; sequencing was by immunoSEQ multiplex PCR. This table has under 200,000 clones, roughly 86% appearing once. Sequenced input: peripheral blood. Receptor source: a man aged 55-75 years with COVID-19, enrolled during active disease.

V is TRBV11-2 and J is TRBJ2-3; tentative D call: TRBD1 (5 bases). Germline V gene data show CDR1 as SGHAT and CDR2 as FQNNGV. V was shortened by 1 base and J by 2 bases, with 10 bases between the two germline ends. There are 15 residues in the CDR3. The CDR3 bases are TGTGCCAGCAGCTTAGTGCCAGGGCTCACAGATACGCAGTATTTT. Its translation is CASSLVPGLTDTQYF.

The chain carries TRBV6-2 or TRBV6-3 and TRBJ1-2; a weak D match, TRBD1 (6 bases). CDR3 length: 12 residues. Trimming took off 3 bases at V and 10 bases at J, with 12 bases between the two ends. The germline CDR1 and CDR2 sequences are MNHEY and SVGEGT. CDR3 coding DNA: TGTGCCAGCAGTTATCCGACAGGATCCTACACCTTC. It translates to CASSYPTGSYTF.

The chain has TRBV9 and TRBJ2-1, with 7 bases lining up with TRBD2. J lost 3 bases, V lost 4 bases, and 13 bases had no gene match. The CDR3 runs to 17 residues. Germline CDR1 SGDLS, CDR2 YYNGEE. In nucleotides, the CDR3 is TGTGCCAGCAGCTCCACTCCTAGCGGTAGCCTCTACAATGAGCAGTTCTTC. The encoded protein is CASSSTPSGSLYNEQFF.

This chain uses TRBV11-2 with TRBJ2-1; tentative D call: TRBD2 (6 bases). Germline lookup yields CDR1 SGHAT and CDR2 FQNNGV. The length of the CDR3 is 14 residues. Between the trimmed V and J ends, which lost 1 base and 9 bases, there was a span of 13 bases. The CDR3, as DNA: TGTGCCAGCAGCTTAGCGGGAGTGGACTTTGAGCAGTTCTTC. It translates to CASSLAGVDFEQFF.

The chain is built from TRBV27 and TRBJ1-5; 11 nucleotides align to TRBD1. From germline, CDR1 is MNHEY and CDR2 SMNVEV (reference sequence). This CDR3 has 13 amino acids. V lost 6 bases and J lost 7; bases outside the gene matches: 2. CDR3 nucleotide sequence: TGTGCCAGCAGGGGACAGGGGGTACAGCCCCAGCATTTT. Residues: CASRGQGVQPQHF.

The gene calls are TRBV3-1 (or the pseudogene TRBV3-2) and TRBJ1-2; D ambiguous. The CDR3 has 14 residues. Trimming removed 5 bases at V and 6 bases at J, with 16 bases between. Germline CDR1 reads LGHDT; CDR2 reads YNNKEL (reference sequence). The CDR3 loop is CASSLTGPEHGYTF. The CDR3, as DNA: TGTGCCAGCAGCTTAACTGGGCCCGAACATGGCTACACCTTC.

This clone has a handful of counts. The CDR3 sequence is CASRTPYTDEQFF. The CDR3 DNA reads as TGTGCCAGCAGGACACCCTACACGGATGAGCAGTTCTTC. The rearrangement links TRBV25-1 to TRBJ2-1; D is uncertain. The CDR3 sequence is 13 residues long. Germline V gene data show CDR1 as MGHDK and CDR2 as SYGVNS. V was cut by 6 bases and J by 8 bases, with 14 bases left in between. Looking up the rest from reference TRBV25-1 and TRBJ2-1 gives the full variable domain: EADIYQTPRYLVIGTGKKITLECSQTMGHDKMYWYQQDPGMELHLIHYSYGVNSTEKGDLSSESTVSRIRTEHFPLTLESARPSHTSQYLCASRTPYTDEQFFGPGTRLTVL.

This chain uses TRBV19 with TRBJ1-4; 12 bases line up with TRBD1. This CDR3 spans 17 amino acids. Looked up from germline, CDR1 is LNHDA and CDR2 is SQIVND (reference sequence). J was trimmed by 6 bases and V by 0 bases; bases with no gene match: 5. CDR3 sequence reads: CASSIDRDRGPDEKLFF. As DNA, the CDR3 is TGTGCCAGTAGTATAGATCGGGACAGGGGGCCGGATGAAAAACTGTTTTTT.

This clone was picked up one time. V is TRBV6-5 and J is TRBJ1-2; perhaps TRBD1 as D (6 bases). V lost 5 bases and J 8 bases, leaving 21 bases between the germline ends. Looked up from germline, CDR1 is MNHEY and CDR2 is SVGAGI. CDR3 size: 15 residues. For the CDR3, the DNA is TGTGCCAGCAGTCAGGGGCCCAACCCCCTGCGGGGCTACACCTTC. Residues: CASSQGPNPLRGYTF.

This clone was counted between two and nine times. V and J are TRBV19 and TRBJ1-2; 8 positions match TRBD1. There are 14 residues in the CDR3. The trim removed 6 bases at V and 6 bases at J, leaving 9 bases unmatched. Germline CDR1 and CDR2: LNHDA and SQIVND (reference sequence). The CDR3: CASSPPDRENGYTF. The CDR3 DNA is TGTGCCAGTAGCCCCCCGGACAGGGAGAATGGCTACACCTTC.

The rearrangement joins TRBV7-2 to TRBJ1-5; D is ambiguous. The length of the CDR3 is 16 residues. Germline V gene lookup returns CDR1 SGHTA and CDR2 FQGNSA. Trimming left V 2 bases short and J 0 bases short, with 11 bases between. This CDR3 reads CASSLTVLNSNQPQHF. The CDR3 DNA reads TGTGCCAGCAGCTTAACAGTGCTTAATAGCAATCAGCCCCAGCATTTT.

The V call is TRBV18, the J call TRBJ2-2, with 12 bases fitting TRBD2. The CDR3 has 18 residues. Germline CDR1 and CDR2: KGHSH and LQKENI. V shed 7 bases, J shed 0 bases, and the junction held 9 bases outside the gene matches. The CDR3 DNA reads TGTGCCAGCTACCTTGGACTAGCGGGGACCACGAACACCGGGGAGCTGTTTTTT. It encodes CASYLGLAGTTNTGELFF.

The chain is built from TRBV5-1 and TRBJ2-7; D is unclear. CDR3 length: 14 amino acids. V was shortened by 0 bases and J by 7 bases, with 14 bases between the two germline ends. Germline CDR1 and CDR2: SGHRS and YFSETQ. The CDR3 DNA is TGCGCCAGCAGCTTGGATGTCCGGGTCTCTGAGCAGTACTTC. The encoded protein is CASSLDVRVSEQYF.

The chain recombines TRBV14 with TRBJ2-7; 9 bases fit TRBD2. This CDR3 comprises 15 residues. V gave up 1 base and J gave up 3 bases; unmatched junction bases: 4. Germline V gene data show CDR1 as SGHDN and CDR2 as FVKESK. CDR3 in amino acids: CASSQGLAGIYEQYF. The CDR3 DNA sequence: TGTGCCAGCAGCCAAGGCCTAGCGGGAATCTACGAGCAGTACTTC. The variable domain in full, completed from reference TRBV14 and TRBJ2-7, reads EAGVTQFPSHSVIEKGQTVTLRCDPISGHDNLYWYRRVMGKEIKFLLHFVKESKQDESGMPNNRFLAERTGGTYSTLKVQPAELEDSGVYFCASSQGLAGIYEQYFGPGTRLTVT.

The rearrangement uses TRBV18 and TRBJ2-5; tentatively, D is TRBD2 (6 bases). Germline CDR1 reads KGHSH; CDR2 reads LQKENI. The V gene lost 4 bases and the J gene lost 5 bases, with 14 bases spanning the gap. The CDR3 consists of 14 residues. CDR3 region: CASSLRAGPETQYF. The CDR3 DNA reads TGTGCCAGCTCACTCAGGGCGGGGCCGGAGACCCAGTACTTC.

This clone was found a few times. The genes are TRBV6-1 and TRBJ2-7; 7 positions match TRBD2. CDR3 length: 15 amino acids. The ends lost 2 bases at V and 0 bases at J; junction bases unmatched: 4. The V gene's germline CDR1 is MNHNS and CDR2 SASEGT. CDR3 nucleotides: TGTGCCAGCAGTGAACCTAGCGGAAGCTCCTACGAGCAGTACTTC. Its protein product is CASSEPSGSSYEQYF.

The chain has TRBV19 and TRBJ1-5, with 9 bases fitting TRBD1. There are 14 residues in the CDR3. J lost 6 bases, V lost 8 bases, and 8 bases had no gene match. The germline CDR1 and CDR2 sequences are LNHDA and SQIVND (reference sequence). The CDR3 reads CASGTGGWGQPQHF. The CDR3 DNA is TGTGCCAGTGGAACAGGGGGCTGGGGTCAGCCCCAGCATTTT.

This chain joins TRBV5-1 and TRBJ2-1; TRBD1 is a possible D gene (6 bases). Trimming removed 2 bases at V and 5 bases at J, with 17 bases between. The CDR3 contains 16 residues. Per germline, CDR1 SGHRS and CDR2 YFSETQ. CDR3: CASSLARQGFHNEQFF. CDR3 nucleotide sequence: TGCGCCAGCAGCTTAGCCCGCCAGGGGTTCCACAATGAGCAGTTCTTC.

The CDR3 sequence is CASSVPDRGITEAFF. CDR3 in DNA: TGTGCCAGCAGCGTACCCGACAGGGGTATCACTGAAGCTTTCTTT. V gene TRBV7-2 combines with J gene TRBJ1-1; 8 nucleotides align to TRBD1. The J segment lost 4 bases and the V segment lost 5 bases, leaving 9 bases of the junction unmatched. The germline V gene has CDR1 SGHTA and CDR2 FQGNSA. This CDR3 is built from 15 residues.

This clone was detected only a few times. V gene TRBV7-2 combines with J gene TRBJ2-5, with D possibly matching TRBD1 (5 bases). The germline CDR1 and CDR2 sequences are SGHTA and FQGNSA. The CDR3 runs 18 residues. V was cut by 5 bases and J by 3 bases, with 25 bases left in between. CDR3 sequence: CASSHNRVGLNPEETQYF. CDR3 sequence (DNA): TGTGCCAGCAGCCACAACCGGGTGGGGCTCAACCCTGAAGAGACCCAGTACTTC. The complete variable domain, with remaining parts taken from reference TRBV7-2 and TRBJ2-5, reads GAGVSQSPSNKVTEKGKDVELRCDPISGHTALYWYRQSLGQGLEFLIYFQGNSAPDKSGLPSDRFSAERTGGSVSTLTIQRTQQEDSAVYLCASSHNRVGLNPEETQYFGPGTRLLVL.

Of note for this clone: At one of its ends the junction is not consistent with the germline gene, which may arise from a read error. The rearrangement joins TRBV18 to TRBJ2-1, with TRBD2 as a possible D gene (6 bases). Germline V gene sequence: CDR1 KGHSH, CDR2 LQKENI. The CDR3 sequence is 12 residues long. CDR3 residues: CASSPIGGGRIF. The CDR3 bases are TGTGCCAGCTCACCAATAGGCGGAGGGAGGATCTTC.

This clone has a single count. V gene TRBV28 combines with J gene TRBJ1-5; no reliable D call. The V end lost 2 bases, the J end lost 9 bases, and 11 bases lay between the germline ends. Germline assignment: CDR1 MDHEN and CDR2 SYDVKM. This CDR3 is built from 13 residues. CDR3: CASSLSVVRPQHF. In nucleotides, the CDR3 is TGTGCCAGCAGTTTAAGCGTGGTCCGGCCCCAGCATTTT.

The chain is built from TRBV11-2 and TRBJ2-3; 8 bases align to TRBD2. Germline V lookup: CDR1 SGHAT, CDR2 FQNNGV. With 5 bases clipped from V and 4 bases from J, the junction kept 11 bases outside the gene matches. CDR3 length: 16 residues. CDR3 residues: CASSPGFGGASDTQYF. CDR3 coding DNA: TGTGCCAGCAGCCCTGGTTTCGGGGGGGCCTCAGATACGCAGTATTTT.

The genes are TRBV7-2 and TRBJ1-1; 9 nucleotides agree with TRBD1. The CDR3 extends over 14 amino acids. CDR1 and CDR2 (germline): SGHTA, FQGNSA. J was trimmed by 8 bases and V by 3 bases; bases with no gene match: 7. DNA for the CDR3: TGTGCCAGCAGCTTCTCCCCCGGACAGGGGGAAGCTTTCTTT. Residues: CASSFSPGQGEAFF. Based on the CDR3 plus reference TRBV7-2 and TRBJ1-1, the full variable domain is GAGVSQSPSNKVTEKGKDVELRCDPISGHTALYWYRQSLGQGLEFLIYFQGNSAPDKSGLPSDRFSAERTGGSVSTLTIQRTQQEDSAVYLCASSFSPGQGEAFFGQGTRLTVV.

The chain carries TRBV19 and TRBJ2-3, with TRBD1 matching 7 bases. The CDR3 runs to 16 residues. Germline trimming cut 0 bases from V and 9 bases from J; bases unmatched to any gene: 12. Germline V gene lookup returns CDR1 LNHDA and CDR2 SQIVND (reference sequence). The CDR3 DNA reads as TGTGCCAGTAGTATAGATGGACAGGTCCTGTCTTCAACGCAGTATTTT. Amino acids: CASSIDGQVLSSTQYF. Full variable domain (remainder filled in from reference TRBV19 and TRBJ2-3): DGGITQSPKYLFRKEGQNVTLSCEQNLNHDAMYWYRQDPGQGLRLIYYSQIVNDFQKGDIAEGYSVSREKKESFPLTVTSAQKNPTAFYLCASSIDGQVLSSTQYFGPGTRLTVL.

This clone was recorded once. The gene calls are TRBV7-3 and TRBJ2-3; TRBD2 might be the D (5 bases). V was clipped by 4 bases and J by 5 bases, with 13 bases between them. The CDR3 totals 14 residues. Per the germline V gene, CDR1 is SGHTA and CDR2 is FQGTGA. This chain's CDR3 is CASSSDSYVDTQYF. CDR3 sequence (DNA): TGTGCCAGCAGCTCGGACTCTTATGTAGATACGCAGTATTTT.

CDR3 sequence (DNA): TGTGCCAGCAGTCGTACCGGGACTAGCGGGGGAAGCTCCTACAATGAGCAGTTCTTC. Translated, it gives CASSRTGTSGGSSYNEQFF. This chain joins TRBV6-6 and TRBJ2-1; 14 positions match TRBD2. V was clipped by 5 bases and J by 0 bases; unmatched bases: 9. The germline V gene encodes CDR1 MNHNY and CDR2 SVGAGI (reference sequence). The CDR3 spans 19 residues.